The clone carrying this TCR beta chain appeared a single time. Its antigen remains unidentified. This entry comes from a study of post-analysis software for immune sequencing data. Findings of the study overall: Those with multiple sclerosis, the patient group, showed significantly lower normalized Chao1 diversity than controls. Same-batch preparations were strongly co-clustered by F measure. In patients, TRBV5-6, TRBV5-1 and TRBV20-1 belonged to five TRBV segments found more frequently than in controls.

Germline CDR1 and CDR2: SGHRS and YFSETQ. The CDR3 sequence is 13 residues long. V was shortened by 4 bases and J by 6 bases, with 12 bases between the two germline ends. Researchers reported that TCR beta cDNA libraries carried unique molecular identifiers. Yield was 500,000 or so cDNA molecules from around 1 to 9.1 million T cells. Via MiXCR, TCRdb re-called the PCR reads, giving one row per CDR3 protein. This table has about 170,000 distinct CDR3 sequences, around 30% appearing once. This clonotype was obtained from a girl aged 10 to 17 with multiple sclerosis. The chain carries TRBV5-1 and TRBJ2-3, with D possibly being TRBD1 or TRBD2 (5 bases each). The specimen was blood. The CDR3 loop is CASSGTTWDTQYF. The DNA for the CDR3 is TGCGCCAGCAGCGGGACCACATGGGATACGCAGTATTTT. The whole variable domain, filled in from reference TRBV5-1 and TRBJ2-3, reads KAGVTQTPRYLIKTRGQQVTLSCSPISGHRSVSWYQQTPGQGLQFLFEYFSETQRNKGNFPGRFSGRQFSNSRSEMNVSTLELGDSALYLCASSGTTWDTQYFGPGTRLTVL.